What follows are 9 T cell receptor beta chains derived from one specimen sequenced in a study of blood T cells in healthy people across ages. The second PCR ran roughly 6 to 11 cycles with a sample-barcoded 5' primer and J-beta primers. TCRdb used MiXCR to reprocess the 5' RACE reads, holding one entry per CDR3 protein. The sample records fewer than 750,000 distinct CDR3 sequences, 52% being singletons. Sequenced input: blood. These receptors were collected from a woman of 80 years or more in good health.

The genes are TRBV7-2 and TRBJ2-3; 8 positions agree with TRBD2. The V gene's germline CDR1 is SGHTA and CDR2 FQGNSA. This CDR3 has 17 amino acids. The V segment lost 6 bases and the J segment 3 bases; nucleotides outside the gene matches: 14. The CDR3 coding sequence is TGTGCCAGCAGGCTCGGGGCGGGGGGTATGCGTACAGATACGCAGTATTTT. It specifies CASRLGAGGMRTDTQYF.

A word on this clonotype: This may come from a read error, since a much larger clone is one base off. J is TRBJ2-5 and V is TRBV27; TRBD2 aligns across 11 bases. The V segment lost 10 bases and the J segment 11 bases; nucleotides outside the gene matches: 18. CDR1 is MNHEY, CDR2 SMNVEV, per germline (reference sequence). The CDR3 runs to 15 residues. DNA of the CDR3: TGTGCCACCTCGACTAGCGGGACGTTCTACAATGAGCAGTACTTC. It encodes CATSTSGTFYNEQYF.

This clonotype has a single count. The chain uses TRBV4-1 and TRBJ2-1; 10 nucleotides line up with TRBD2. Germline CDR1 and CDR2: MGHRA and YSYEKL. The CDR3 contains 14 residues. The trim removed 6 bases at V and 6 bases at J, leaving 5 bases unmatched. The CDR3 coding sequence is TGCGCCAGCAGGGAGCGGACTAGCGGCAATGAGCAGTTCTTC. This gives the protein CASRERTSGNEQFF.

This clonotype was detected many times. The gene calls are TRBV6-5 and TRBJ2-3; D remains ambiguous. The germline V gene has CDR1 MNHEY and CDR2 SVGAGI. Trimming removed 0 bases at V and 0 bases at J, with 7 bases between. The length of the CDR3 is 15 residues. In DNA form, the CDR3 reads TGTGCCAGCAGTTACTCCTATGGAAGCACAGATACGCAGTATTTT. Its protein product is CASSYSYGSTDTQYF.

The chain joins TRBV5-1 to TRBJ2-7; no reliable D call. This CDR3 has 15 amino acids. The germline V gene encodes CDR1 SGHRS and CDR2 YFSETQ. Between the trimmed V and J ends, which lost 6 bases and 1 base, there was a span of 17 bases. CDR3 residues: CASKRDRSVSYEQYF. The CDR3 DNA is TGCGCCAGCAAAAGAGACCGGTCGGTATCCTACGAGCAGTACTTC. Combining the CDR3 with reference TRBV5-1 and TRBJ2-7 gives the whole variable domain KAGVTQTPRYLIKTRGQQVTLSCSPISGHRSVSWYQQTPGQGLQFLFEYFSETQRNKGNFPGRFSGRQFSNSRSEMNVSTLELGDSALYLCASKRDRSVSYEQYFGPGTRLTVT.

The chain has TRBV20-1 and TRBJ2-3, with a tentative D call TRBD1 (5 bases). In germline, CDR1 is DFQATT, CDR2 SNEGSKA (reference sequence). Trimming removed 3 bases at V and 4 bases at J, with 5 bases between. This CDR3 has 11 amino acids. The CDR3 nucleotides read TGCAGTGCTAGGACAGCAGATACGCAGTATTTT. It specifies CSARTADTQYF.

This chain links TRBV28 with TRBJ2-2; no clear D. V was clipped by 5 bases and J by 7 bases, with 14 bases between them. Germline values: CDR1 MDHEN, CDR2 SYDVKM. The CDR3 sequence is 14 residues long. CDR3: CASSVRRVGGELFF. The CDR3 nucleotides are TGTGCCAGCAGTGTGAGACGGGTTGGCGGGGAGCTGTTTTTT.

At least ten counts were recorded for this clonotype. V is TRBV20-1 and J is TRBJ2-1; weak D call: TRBD2 (6 bases). This CDR3 region has 16 residues. CDR1 and CDR2 from the germline V gene are DFQATT and SNEGSKA (reference sequence). The ends were cut back, 0 bases at V and 0 bases at J, with 12 bases in the middle. CDR3 sequence reads: CSARDPGGSSYNEQFF. DNA of the CDR3: TGCAGTGCTAGAGACCCTGGGGGGAGCTCCTACAATGAGCAGTTCTTC.

The table lists this clonotype with many counts. The V call is TRBV7-2, the J call TRBJ2-3, with a possible D match to TRBD1 (6 bases). CDR3 length: 14 amino acids. Trimming stripped 5 bases from V and 4 bases from J, with 13 bases between. Germline values: CDR1 SGHTA, CDR2 FQGNSA. CDR3 bases: TGTGCCAGCAGCCAGAACAGGGACCCAGATACGCAGTATTTT. It is translated as CASSQNRDPDTQYF. The full variable domain, with the rest looked up from reference TRBV7-2 and TRBJ2-3, is GAGVSQSPSNKVTEKGKDVELRCDPISGHTALYWYRQSLGQGLEFLIYFQGNSAPDKSGLPSDRFSAERTGGSVSTLTIQRTQQEDSAVYLCASSQNRDPDTQYFGPGTRLTVL.